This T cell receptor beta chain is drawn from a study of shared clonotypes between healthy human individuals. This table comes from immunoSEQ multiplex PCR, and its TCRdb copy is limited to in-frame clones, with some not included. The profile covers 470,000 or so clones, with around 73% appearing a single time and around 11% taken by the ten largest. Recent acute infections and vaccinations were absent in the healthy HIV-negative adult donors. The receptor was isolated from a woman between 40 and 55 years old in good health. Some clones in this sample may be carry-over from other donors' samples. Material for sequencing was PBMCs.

The CDR3 DNA reads as TGTGCCAGCAGCGTAGCCCCTAGCGCTTACGGTAATGAGCAGTTCTTC. This encodes CASSVAPSAYGNEQFF. V is TRBV9 and J is TRBJ2-1, with D perhaps TRBD2 (6 bases). CDR1 and CDR2 (germline): SGDLS, YYNGEE. Trimming stripped 0 bases from V and 7 bases from J, with 17 bases between. The CDR3 spans 16 residues.